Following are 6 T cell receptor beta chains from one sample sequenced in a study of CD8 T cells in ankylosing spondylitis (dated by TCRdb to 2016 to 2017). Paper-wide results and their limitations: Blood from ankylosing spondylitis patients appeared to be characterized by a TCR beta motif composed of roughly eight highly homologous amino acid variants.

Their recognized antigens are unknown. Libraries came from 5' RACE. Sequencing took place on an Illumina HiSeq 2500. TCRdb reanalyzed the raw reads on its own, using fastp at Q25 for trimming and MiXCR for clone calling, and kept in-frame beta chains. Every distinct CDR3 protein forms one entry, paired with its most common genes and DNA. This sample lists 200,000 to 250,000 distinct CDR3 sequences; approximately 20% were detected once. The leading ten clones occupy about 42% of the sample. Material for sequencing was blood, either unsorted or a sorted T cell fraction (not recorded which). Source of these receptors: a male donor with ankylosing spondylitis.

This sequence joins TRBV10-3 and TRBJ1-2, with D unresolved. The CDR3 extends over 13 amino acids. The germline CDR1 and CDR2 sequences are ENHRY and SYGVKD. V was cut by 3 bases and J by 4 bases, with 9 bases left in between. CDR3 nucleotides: TGTGCCATCAGTGACCCAGTGACCTATGGCTACACCTTC. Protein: CAISDPVTYGYTF.

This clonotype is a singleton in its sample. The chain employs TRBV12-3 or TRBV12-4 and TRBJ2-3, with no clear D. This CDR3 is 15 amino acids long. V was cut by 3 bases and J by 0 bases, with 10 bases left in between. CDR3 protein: CASSFLQISTDTQYF. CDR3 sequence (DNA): TGTGCCAGCAGTTTCTTACAGATTAGCACAGATACGCAGTATTTT.

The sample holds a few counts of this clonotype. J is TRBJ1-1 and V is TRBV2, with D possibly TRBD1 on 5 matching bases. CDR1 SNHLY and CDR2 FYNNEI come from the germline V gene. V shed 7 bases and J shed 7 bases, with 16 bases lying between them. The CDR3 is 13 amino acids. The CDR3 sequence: CASIKPGGVEAFF. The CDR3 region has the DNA TGTGCCAGCATTAAACCGGGGGGGGTTGAAGCTTTCTTT.

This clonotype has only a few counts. The CDR3, as DNA: TGTGCCAGCAGTTTAGGCAGGGGGCACGGGGAGCTGTTTTTT. This encodes CASSLGRGHGELFF. This chain connects TRBV12-3 or TRBV12-4 to TRBJ2-2, with 8 nucleotides matching TRBD1. The CDR3 has 14 residues. V lost 1 base, J lost 7 bases, and 2 bases stayed unmatched.

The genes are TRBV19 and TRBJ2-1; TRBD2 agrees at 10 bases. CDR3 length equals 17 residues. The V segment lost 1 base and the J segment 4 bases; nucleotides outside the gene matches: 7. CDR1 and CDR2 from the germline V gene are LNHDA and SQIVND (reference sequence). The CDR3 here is CASSIAFGLAAYNEQFF. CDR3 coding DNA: TGTGCCAGTAGTATAGCCTTCGGACTAGCGGCTTACAATGAGCAGTTCTTC.

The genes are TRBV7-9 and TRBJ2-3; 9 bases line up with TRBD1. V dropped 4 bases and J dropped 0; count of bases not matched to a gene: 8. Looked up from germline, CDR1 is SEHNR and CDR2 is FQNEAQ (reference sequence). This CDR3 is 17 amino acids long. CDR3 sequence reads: CASSSRRDRDSTDTQYF. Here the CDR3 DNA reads TGTGCCAGCAGCTCCCGGAGGGACAGGGATAGCACAGATACGCAGTATTTT.